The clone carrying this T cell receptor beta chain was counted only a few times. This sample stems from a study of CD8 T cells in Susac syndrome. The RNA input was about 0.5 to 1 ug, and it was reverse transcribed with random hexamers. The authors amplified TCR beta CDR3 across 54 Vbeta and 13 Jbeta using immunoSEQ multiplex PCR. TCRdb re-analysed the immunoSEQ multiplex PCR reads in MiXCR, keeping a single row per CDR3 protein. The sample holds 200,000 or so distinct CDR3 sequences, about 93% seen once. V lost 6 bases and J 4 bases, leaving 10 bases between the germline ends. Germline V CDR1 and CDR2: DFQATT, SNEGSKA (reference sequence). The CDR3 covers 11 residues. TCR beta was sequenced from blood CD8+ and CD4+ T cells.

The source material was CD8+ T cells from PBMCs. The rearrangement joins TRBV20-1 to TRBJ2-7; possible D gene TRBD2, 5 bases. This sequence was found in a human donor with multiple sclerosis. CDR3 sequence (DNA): TGCAGTGCCCCCCGGGGATACGAGCAGTACTTC. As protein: CSAPRGYEQYF.